Included here is one T cell receptor beta chain sequence, with context. Its antigen remains unidentified. TCRdb re-called the 5' RACE reads through MiXCR, storing one row per CDR3 protein. The sample consists of 380,000 or so distinct CDR3 sequences, 20% of them appearing once. The source of the sample is a study of CD8 T cells in ankylosing spondylitis. Study-wide results and limits: Reports say disease-linked clones showed up significantly more in matched ankylosing spondylitis synovial fluid. Those disease-linked clones were CD8+; they were also relatively rare in peripheral blood.

Germline V CDR1 and CDR2: SQVTM, ANQGSEA. V was cut by 6 bases and J by 0 bases, with 9 bases left in between. CDR3 length: 13 residues. The sequence was collected from a male donor with ankylosing spondylitis or in good health (not recorded which). Sample: blood, either unsorted or a sorted T cell fraction (not recorded which). This chain uses TRBV29-1 with TRBJ2-1, with TRBD1 as a possible D gene (6 bases). The CDR3 DNA is TGCAGCGTCGACAGGCCCTCCTACAATGAGCAGTTCTTC. It specifies CSVDRPSYNEQFF.